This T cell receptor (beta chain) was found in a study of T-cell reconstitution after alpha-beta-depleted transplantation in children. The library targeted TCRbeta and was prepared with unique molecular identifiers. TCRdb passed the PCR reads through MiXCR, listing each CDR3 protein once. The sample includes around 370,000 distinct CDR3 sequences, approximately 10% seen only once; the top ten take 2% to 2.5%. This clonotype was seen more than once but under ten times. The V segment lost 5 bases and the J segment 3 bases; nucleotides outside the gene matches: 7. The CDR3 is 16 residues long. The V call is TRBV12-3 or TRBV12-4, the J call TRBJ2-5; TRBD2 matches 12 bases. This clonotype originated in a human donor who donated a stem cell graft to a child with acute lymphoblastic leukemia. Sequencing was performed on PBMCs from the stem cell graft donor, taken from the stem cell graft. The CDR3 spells CASSPLRLAGEETQYF. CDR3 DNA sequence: TGTGCCAGCAGTCCTCTTCGACTAGCGGGAGAAGAGACCCAGTACTTC.